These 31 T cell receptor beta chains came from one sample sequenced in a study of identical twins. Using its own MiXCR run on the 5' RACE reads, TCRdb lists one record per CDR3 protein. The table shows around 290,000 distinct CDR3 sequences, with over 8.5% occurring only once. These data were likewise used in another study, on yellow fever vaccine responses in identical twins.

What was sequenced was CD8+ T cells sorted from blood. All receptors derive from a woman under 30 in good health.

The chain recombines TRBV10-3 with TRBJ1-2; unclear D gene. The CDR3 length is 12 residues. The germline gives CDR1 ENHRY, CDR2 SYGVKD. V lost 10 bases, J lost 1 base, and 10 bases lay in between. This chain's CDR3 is CATRTLNYGYTF. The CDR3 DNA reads TGTGCCACCAGGACTCTTAACTATGGCTACACCTTC.

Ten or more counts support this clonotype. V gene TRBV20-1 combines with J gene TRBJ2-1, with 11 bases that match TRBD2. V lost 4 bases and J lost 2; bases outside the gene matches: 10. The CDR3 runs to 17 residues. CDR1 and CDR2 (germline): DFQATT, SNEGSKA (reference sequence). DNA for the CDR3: TGCAGTGCTACACCAACTAGCGGGAGTGAGGCCTACAATGAGCAGTTCTTC. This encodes CSATPTSGSEAYNEQFF.

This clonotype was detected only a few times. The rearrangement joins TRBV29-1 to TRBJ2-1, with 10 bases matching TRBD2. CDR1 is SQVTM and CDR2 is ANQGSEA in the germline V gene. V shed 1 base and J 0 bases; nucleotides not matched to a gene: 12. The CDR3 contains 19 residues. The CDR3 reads CSVEGEIAGGRSSYNEQFF. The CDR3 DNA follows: TGCAGCGTTGAAGGGGAGATAGCGGGGGGTCGCAGCTCCTACAATGAGCAGTTCTTC.

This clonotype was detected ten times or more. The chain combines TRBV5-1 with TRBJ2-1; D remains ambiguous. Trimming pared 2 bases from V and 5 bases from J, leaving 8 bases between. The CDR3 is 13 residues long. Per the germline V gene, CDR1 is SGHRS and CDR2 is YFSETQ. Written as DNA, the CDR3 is TGCGCCAGCAGCTTCCTTCGAGACAATGAGCAGTTCTTC. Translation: CASSFLRDNEQFF.

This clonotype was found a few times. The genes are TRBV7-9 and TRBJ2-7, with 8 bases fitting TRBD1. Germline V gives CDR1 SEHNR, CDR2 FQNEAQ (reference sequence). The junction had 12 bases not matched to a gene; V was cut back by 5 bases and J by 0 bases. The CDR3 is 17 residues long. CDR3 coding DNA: TGTGCCAGCAGCCTTGACCCTAACAGGGGGGTCTCCTACGAGCAGTACTTC. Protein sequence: CASSLDPNRGVSYEQYF.

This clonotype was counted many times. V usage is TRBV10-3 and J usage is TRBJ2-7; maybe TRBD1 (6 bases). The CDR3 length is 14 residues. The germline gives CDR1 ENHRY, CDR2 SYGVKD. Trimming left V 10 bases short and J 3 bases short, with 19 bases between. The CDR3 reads CATSLGTNSYEQYF. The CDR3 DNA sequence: TGTGCCACCTCGCTAGGGACAAATAGCTACGAGCAGTACTTC.

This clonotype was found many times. The CDR3 nucleotides read TGTGCCAGCAGTTACTCAAAAGGGAACTATGGCTACACCTTC. It specifies CASSYSKGNYGYTF. This sequence joins TRBV6-5 and TRBJ1-2, with no clear D. Germline CDR1 reads MNHEY; CDR2 reads SVGAGI. Between the trimmed V and J ends, which lost 0 bases and 2 bases, there was a span of 7 bases. The CDR3 runs 14 residues.

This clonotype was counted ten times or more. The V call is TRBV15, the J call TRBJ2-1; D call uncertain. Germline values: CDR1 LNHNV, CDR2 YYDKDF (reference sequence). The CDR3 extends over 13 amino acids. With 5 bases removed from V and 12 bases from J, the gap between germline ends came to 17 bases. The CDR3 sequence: CATSLFRSAWQFF. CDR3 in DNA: TGTGCCACCAGCCTTTTCAGATCCGCCTGGCAGTTCTTC.

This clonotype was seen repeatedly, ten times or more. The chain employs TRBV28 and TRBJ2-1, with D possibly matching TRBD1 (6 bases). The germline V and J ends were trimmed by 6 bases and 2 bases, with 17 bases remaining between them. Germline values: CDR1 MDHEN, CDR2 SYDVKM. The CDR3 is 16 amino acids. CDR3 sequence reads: CASRLGQGLPYNEQFF. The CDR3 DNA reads TGTGCCAGCAGACTGGGGCAGGGGCTACCCTACAATGAGCAGTTCTTC.

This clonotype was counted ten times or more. CDR3 residues: CSARDYSGGTYEQYF. In nucleotides, the CDR3 is TGCAGTGCTAGAGATTACTCGGGAGGCACCTACGAGCAGTACTTC. The gene calls are TRBV20-1 and TRBJ2-7, with 7 bases matching TRBD2. The CDR3 loop spans 15 amino acids. Germline V CDR1 and CDR2: DFQATT, SNEGSKA (reference sequence). V lost 0 bases to trimming and J lost 2 bases; unmatched junction nucleotides: 7.

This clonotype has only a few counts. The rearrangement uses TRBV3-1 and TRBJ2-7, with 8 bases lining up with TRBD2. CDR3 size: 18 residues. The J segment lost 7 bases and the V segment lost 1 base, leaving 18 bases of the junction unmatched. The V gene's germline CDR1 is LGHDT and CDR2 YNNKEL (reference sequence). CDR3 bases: TGTGCCAGCAGCCAAGCCATACTCGGGACTAGGGCGGGGGATGAGCAGTACTTC. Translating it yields CASSQAILGTRAGDEQYF.

The CDR3: CASSLVTALTGEAFF. The CDR3 DNA reads as TGTGCCAGCAGCTTAGTAACGGCTCTGACAGGGGAAGCTTTCTTT. V and J are TRBV7-9 and TRBJ1-1; TRBD1 aligns across 7 bases. The V segment lost 1 base and the J segment 8 bases; nucleotides outside the gene matches: 10. The CDR3 covers 15 residues. CDR1 and CDR2 (germline): SEHNR, FQNEAQ (reference sequence).

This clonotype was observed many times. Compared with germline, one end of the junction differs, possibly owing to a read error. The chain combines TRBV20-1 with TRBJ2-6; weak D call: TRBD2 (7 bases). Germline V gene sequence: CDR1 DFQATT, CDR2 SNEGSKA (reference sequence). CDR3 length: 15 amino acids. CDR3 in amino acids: CSAEQGVPGGNVLTF. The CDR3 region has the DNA TGCAGTGCTGAACAGGGTGTCCCGGGGGGCAACGTCCTGACTTTC.

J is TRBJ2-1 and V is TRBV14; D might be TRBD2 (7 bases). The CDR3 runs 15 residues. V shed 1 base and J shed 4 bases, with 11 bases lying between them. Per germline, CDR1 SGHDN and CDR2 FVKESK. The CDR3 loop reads CASSQAGGTYNEQFF. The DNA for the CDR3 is TGTGCCAGCAGCCAAGCGGGGGGCACTTACAATGAGCAGTTCTTC.

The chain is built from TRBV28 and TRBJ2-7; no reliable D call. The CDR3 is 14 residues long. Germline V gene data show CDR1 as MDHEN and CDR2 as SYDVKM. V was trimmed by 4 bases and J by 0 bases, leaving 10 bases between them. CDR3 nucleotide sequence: TGTGCCAGCAGTTCTCCTTTGGGCTCCTACGAGCAGTACTTC. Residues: CASSSPLGSYEQYF.

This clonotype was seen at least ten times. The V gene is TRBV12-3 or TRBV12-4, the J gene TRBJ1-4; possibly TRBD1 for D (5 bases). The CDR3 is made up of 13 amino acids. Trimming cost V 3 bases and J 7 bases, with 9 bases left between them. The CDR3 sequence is CASSFGGFEKLFF. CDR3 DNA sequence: TGTGCCAGCAGTTTTGGGGGATTTGAAAAACTGTTTTTT.

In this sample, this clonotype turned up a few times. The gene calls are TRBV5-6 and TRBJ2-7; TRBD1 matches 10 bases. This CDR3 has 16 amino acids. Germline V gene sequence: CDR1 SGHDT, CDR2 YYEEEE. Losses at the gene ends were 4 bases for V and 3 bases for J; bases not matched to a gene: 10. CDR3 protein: CASSTAVGQGNYEQYF. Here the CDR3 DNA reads TGTGCCAGCAGCACCGCCGTGGGACAGGGGAACTACGAGCAGTACTTC.

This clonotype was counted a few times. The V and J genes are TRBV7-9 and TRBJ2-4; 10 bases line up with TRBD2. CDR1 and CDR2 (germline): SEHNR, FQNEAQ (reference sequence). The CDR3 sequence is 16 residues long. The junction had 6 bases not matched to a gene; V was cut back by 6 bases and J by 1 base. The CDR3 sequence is CASRPTSGVAKNIQYF. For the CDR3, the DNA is TGTGCCAGCAGACCAACTAGCGGGGTTGCCAAAAACATTCAGTACTTC.

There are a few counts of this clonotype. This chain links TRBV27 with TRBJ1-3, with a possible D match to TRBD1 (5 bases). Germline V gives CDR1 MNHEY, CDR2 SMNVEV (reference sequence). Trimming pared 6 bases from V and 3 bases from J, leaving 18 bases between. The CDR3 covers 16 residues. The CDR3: CASSPLPVRVGNTIYF. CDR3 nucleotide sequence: TGTGCCAGCAGCCCGCTCCCCGTCAGGGTTGGAAACACCATATATTTT.

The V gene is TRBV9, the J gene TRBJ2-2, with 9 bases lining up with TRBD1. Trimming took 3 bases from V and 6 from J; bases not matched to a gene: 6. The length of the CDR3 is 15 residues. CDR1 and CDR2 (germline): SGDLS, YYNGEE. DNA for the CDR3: TGTGCCAGCAGCGATCGACAGGGGGACGCCGGGGAGCTGTTTTTT. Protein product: CASSDRQGDAGELFF.

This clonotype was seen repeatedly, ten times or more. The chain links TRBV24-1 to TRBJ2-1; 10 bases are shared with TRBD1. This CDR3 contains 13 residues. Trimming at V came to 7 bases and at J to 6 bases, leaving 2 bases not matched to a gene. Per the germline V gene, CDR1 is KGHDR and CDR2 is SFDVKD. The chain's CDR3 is CATRGTGANEQFF. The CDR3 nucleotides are TGTGCCACCAGAGGGACAGGGGCCAATGAGCAGTTCTTC.

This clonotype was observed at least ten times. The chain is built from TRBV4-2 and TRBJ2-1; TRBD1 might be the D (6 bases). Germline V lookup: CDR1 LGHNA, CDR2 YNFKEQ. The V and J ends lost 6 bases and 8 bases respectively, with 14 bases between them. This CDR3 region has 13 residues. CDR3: CASSTTPGDEQFF. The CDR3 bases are TGTGCCAGCAGTACGACCCCAGGGGATGAGCAGTTCTTC.

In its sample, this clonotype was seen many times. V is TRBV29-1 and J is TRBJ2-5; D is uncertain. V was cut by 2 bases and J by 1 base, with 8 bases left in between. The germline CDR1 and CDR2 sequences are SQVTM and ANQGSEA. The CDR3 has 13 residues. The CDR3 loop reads CSVERLVQETQYF. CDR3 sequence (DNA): TGCAGCGTTGAAAGGCTAGTCCAAGAGACCCAGTACTTC.

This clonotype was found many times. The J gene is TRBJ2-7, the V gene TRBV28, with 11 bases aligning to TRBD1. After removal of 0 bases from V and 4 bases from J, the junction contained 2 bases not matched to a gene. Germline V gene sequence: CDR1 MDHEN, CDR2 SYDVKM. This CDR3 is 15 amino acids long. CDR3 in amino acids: CASSLWGQGGYEQYF. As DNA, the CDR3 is TGTGCCAGCAGTTTATGGGGACAGGGGGGATACGAGCAGTACTTC.

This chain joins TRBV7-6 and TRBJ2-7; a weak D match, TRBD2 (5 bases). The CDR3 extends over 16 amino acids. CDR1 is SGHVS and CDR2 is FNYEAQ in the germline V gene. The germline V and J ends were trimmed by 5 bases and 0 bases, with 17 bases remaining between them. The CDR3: CASSPPRDRGSYEQYF. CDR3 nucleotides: TGTGCCAGCAGCCCCCCGAGGGATCGGGGCTCCTACGAGCAGTACTTC. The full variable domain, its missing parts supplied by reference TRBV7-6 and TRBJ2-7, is GAGVSQSPRYKVTKRGQDVALRCDPISGHVSLYWYRQALGQGPEFLTYFNYEAQQDKSGLPNDRFSAERPEGSISTLTIQRTEQRDSAMYRCASSPPRDRGSYEQYFGPGTRLTVT.

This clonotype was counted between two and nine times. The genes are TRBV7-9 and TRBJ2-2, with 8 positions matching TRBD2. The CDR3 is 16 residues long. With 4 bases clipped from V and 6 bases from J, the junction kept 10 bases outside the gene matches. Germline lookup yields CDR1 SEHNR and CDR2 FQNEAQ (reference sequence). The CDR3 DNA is TGTGCCAGCAGCTCACGACTAGCGAGTGAATCCGGGGAGCTGTTTTTT. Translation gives CASSSRLASESGELFF.

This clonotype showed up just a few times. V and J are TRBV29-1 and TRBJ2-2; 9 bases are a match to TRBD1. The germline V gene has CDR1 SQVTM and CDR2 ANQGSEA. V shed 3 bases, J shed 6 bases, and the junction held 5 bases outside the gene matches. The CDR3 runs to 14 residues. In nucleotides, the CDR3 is TGCAGCGTTGAGGCGGACAGGGGTCCCGGGGAGCTGTTTTTT. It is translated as CSVEADRGPGELFF.

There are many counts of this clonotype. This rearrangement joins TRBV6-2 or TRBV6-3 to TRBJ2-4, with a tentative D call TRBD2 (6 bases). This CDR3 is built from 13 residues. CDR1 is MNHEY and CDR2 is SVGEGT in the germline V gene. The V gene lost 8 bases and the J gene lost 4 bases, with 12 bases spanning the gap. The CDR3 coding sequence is TGTGCCAGCTGGGGACTCTTGAAAAACATTCAGTACTTC. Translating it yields CASWGLLKNIQYF.

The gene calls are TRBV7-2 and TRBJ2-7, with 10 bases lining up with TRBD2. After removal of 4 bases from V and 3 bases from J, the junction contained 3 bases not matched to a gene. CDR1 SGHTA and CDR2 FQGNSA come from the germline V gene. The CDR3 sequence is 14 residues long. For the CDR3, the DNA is TGTGCCAGCAGCTACAGGACTAGCGGCTACGAGCAGTACTTC. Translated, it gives CASSYRTSGYEQYF.

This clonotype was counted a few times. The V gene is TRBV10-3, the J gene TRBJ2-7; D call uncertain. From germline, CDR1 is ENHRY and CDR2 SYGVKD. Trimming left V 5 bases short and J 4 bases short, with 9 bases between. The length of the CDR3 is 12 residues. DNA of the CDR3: TGTGCCATCAGTCCAGAAGATTACGAGCAGTACTTC. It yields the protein CAISPEDYEQYF.

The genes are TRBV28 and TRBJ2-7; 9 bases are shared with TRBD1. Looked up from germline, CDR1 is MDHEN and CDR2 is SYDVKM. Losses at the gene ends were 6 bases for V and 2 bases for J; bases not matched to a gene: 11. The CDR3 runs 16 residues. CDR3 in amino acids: CASSSPGQGVTYEQYF. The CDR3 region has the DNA TGTGCCAGCAGCTCCCCGGGACAGGGCGTGACCTACGAGCAGTACTTC.